One sample yielded the 11 T cell receptor beta chains listed below, sequenced in a study of immune heterogeneity within non-small cell lung tumors. Bulk tumor genomic DNA, 450 to 750 ng per sample, was the template. In surgery, several biopsies were collected from each primary tumor at widely spaced sites. Each patient presented with untreated, newly diagnosed non-small cell lung cancer and received curative surgery. TCR beta CDR3 was amplified by multiplex PCR, first round around 10 cycles, 32 V and 13 J primers. TCRdb called the multiplex PCR reads again in MiXCR, with one record for every CDR3 protein. The table records about 15,000 distinct CDR3 sequences, over 25% of them present only once. Sequencing was performed on lung tumor tissue. Source of these receptors: a man aged 35-49 years with non-small cell lung cancer.

The chain carries TRBV29-1 and TRBJ2-5; D unresolved. The CDR3 runs to 11 residues. The germline gives CDR1 SQVTM, CDR2 ANQGSEA. V was trimmed by 6 bases and J by 4 bases, leaving 9 bases between them. CDR3 nucleotide sequence: TGCAGCGTCCGGGCTATAGAGACCCAGTACTTC. As protein: CSVRAIETQYF.

As regards this clonotype: A much larger clonotype is one base distant, so this may be a read error. The chain uses TRBV6-1 and TRBJ1-1; D is ambiguous. V lost 2 bases to trimming and J lost 6 bases, with 10 bases between them. The CDR3 runs to 13 residues. Germline V gene sequence: CDR1 MNHNS, CDR2 SASEGT. This chain's CDR3 is CASSEYQAAEAFF. The CDR3 nucleotides read TGTGCCAGCAGTGAATATCAGGCCGCTGAAGCTTTCTTT.

The CDR3 DNA follows: TGTGCCAGCAGCGAAGGGACAGCGGGGACCCAGTACTTC. Its translation is CASSEGTAGTQYF. The V gene is TRBV9, the J gene TRBJ2-5; D might be TRBD1 (7 bases). Germline V gives CDR1 SGDLS, CDR2 YYNGEE. V lost 3 bases to trimming and J lost 7 bases, with 13 bases between them. This CDR3 region has 13 residues.

This clonotype was seen a handful of times. The gene calls are TRBV12-3 or TRBV12-4 and TRBJ1-1; D perhaps matches TRBD1 (6 bases). The CDR3 loop spans 13 amino acids. The V end was cut by 10 bases, the J end by 6 bases, with 18 bases between. The CDR3 spells CATRRQGLPEAFF. The CDR3 DNA is TGTGCCACCCGACGCCAGGGGCTTCCTGAAGCTTTCTTT.

This clonotype was seen more than once but under ten times. V and J are TRBV27 and TRBJ2-5; D may be TRBD2 (5 bases). The J call may be wrong; the DNA end is better matched by TRBJ2-4. The CDR3 has 13 amino acids. The germline CDR1 and CDR2 sequences are MNHEY and SMNVEV (reference sequence). The CDR3: CASSPETGDIQYF. CDR3 DNA sequence: TGTGCCAGCAGTCCTGAGACCGGGGACATTCAGTACTTC.

Relative to its sample, this clonotype is medium-sized. V usage is TRBV7-2 and J usage is TRBJ1-2, with a possible D match to TRBD1 (5 bases). Between the trimmed V and J ends, which lost 5 bases and 4 bases, there was a span of 11 bases. The CDR3 sequence is 13 residues long. Germline CDR1 and CDR2: SGHTA and FQGNSA. CDR3 sequence (DNA): TGTGCCAGCAGCGGTACAGGAGTCTATGGCTACACCTTC. Its protein is CASSGTGVYGYTF.

In the case of this clonotype: Sequence at one end of the junction differs from germline and may be a read error. The chain couples TRBV12-3 or TRBV12-4 to TRBJ2-3; possible D gene TRBD1, 6 bases. This CDR3 contains 12 residues. The CDR3 spells CASSLAGATRYF. The CDR3 DNA reads TGTGCCAGCAGTTTAGCGGGGGCTACGCGGTATTTT.

The rearrangement links TRBV7-2 to TRBJ2-1; 8 nucleotides agree with TRBD2. CDR3 length: 21 amino acids. From germline, CDR1 is SGHTA and CDR2 FQGNSA. Unmatched junction bases numbered 26, after V lost 2 bases and J lost 8 bases. CDR3 nucleotide sequence: TGTGCCAGCAGCTTAATCTCCCGGATCGAGGTAGCGGGGCCGGTGATCGATGAGCAGTTCTTC. Its translation is CASSLISRIEVAGPVIDEQFF.

This chain links TRBV6-2 or TRBV6-3 with TRBJ2-3, with 8 bases fitting TRBD1. Germline CDR1 MNHEY, CDR2 SVGEGT. Trimming removed 10 bases from V and 2 bases from J; junction bases left unmatched: 5. CDR3 length: 13 residues. CDR3 nucleotide sequence: TGTGCCACAGGGGGCGGATACACAGATACGCAGTATTTT. It translates to CATGGGYTDTQYF.

This clonotype is medium-sized. The chain combines TRBV4-1 with TRBJ2-7, with 9 bases lining up with TRBD2. Germline loops: CDR1 MGHRA, CDR2 YSYEKL. The junction had 4 bases not matched to a gene; V was cut back by 2 bases and J by 2 bases. The CDR3 totals 15 residues. The CDR3 sequence: CASSQNSGGTYEQYF. The CDR3 nucleotides read TGCGCCAGCAGCCAAAATAGCGGGGGTACCTACGAGCAGTACTTC.

The rearrangement links TRBV4-2 to TRBJ2-6; TRBD1 is a possible D gene (5 bases). The CDR3 is made up of 16 amino acids. Trimming removed 0 bases from V and 6 bases from J, with 12 bases in between. Germline V gene lookup returns CDR1 LGHNA and CDR2 YNFKEQ. Here the CDR3 DNA reads TGTGCCAGCAGCCAAGAAGGGGTTGGTGTGGCCAACGTCCTGACTTTC. The encoded protein is CASSQEGVGVANVLTF.